This TCR beta chain was recorded in a study of CD8 T cells in ankylosing spondylitis. Quantitative 5'-RACE with molecular barcodes produced the TCR beta libraries. Via MiXCR, TCRdb re-called the 5' RACE reads, giving one row per CDR3 protein. This table holds 380,000 or so distinct CDR3 sequences, approximately 20% found once. A word on this clonotype: As yet, its antigen is unknown. One end of the junction does not line up with germline, which may come from a read error.

There are 13 residues in the CDR3. Germline CDR1 reads LGHDT; CDR2 reads YNNKEL (reference sequence). Study results and limitations: Several of the motif variants were reported before in synovial fluid and blood from reactive arthritis. Within ankylosing spondylitis blood, a TCR beta motif made up of under 10 highly homologous variants appeared to be characteristic. Significantly higher representation of disease-linked clones was reported for matched ankylosing spondylitis synovial fluid.

Source material: blood, either unsorted or a sorted T cell fraction (not recorded which). The sequence came from a male donor with ankylosing spondylitis or in good health (not recorded which). This chain joins TRBV3-1 and TRBJ2-1; D unclear. The CDR3 region is CASSQYNYDEQFF. DNA of the CDR3: TGTGCCAGCAGCCAATATAACTACGATGAGCAGTTCTTC.